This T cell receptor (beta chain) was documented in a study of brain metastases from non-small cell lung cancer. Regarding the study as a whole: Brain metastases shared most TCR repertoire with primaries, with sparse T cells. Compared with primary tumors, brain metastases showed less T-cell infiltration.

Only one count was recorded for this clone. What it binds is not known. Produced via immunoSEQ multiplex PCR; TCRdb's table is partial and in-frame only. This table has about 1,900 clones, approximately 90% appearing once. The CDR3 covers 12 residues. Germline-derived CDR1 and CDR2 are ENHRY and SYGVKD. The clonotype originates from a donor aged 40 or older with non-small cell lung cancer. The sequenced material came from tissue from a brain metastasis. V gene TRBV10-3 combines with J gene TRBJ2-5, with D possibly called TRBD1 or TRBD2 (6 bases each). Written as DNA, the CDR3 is TGTGTCGTTAGGGGGGACCAAGAGACCCAGTACTTC. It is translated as CVVRGDQETQYF.